This paragraph reports one TCR beta chain. Synthetic spike-ins, TCR analog templates, were added into each PCR. Some clones are missing from TCRdb's copy, which holds only in-frame ones; the method was immunoSEQ multiplex PCR. Of approximately 51,000 clones in the sample, about 90% are singletons; the top ten hold roughly 16%. The CDR3 extends over 14 amino acids. The J segment lost 0 bases and the V segment lost 5 bases, leaving 4 bases of the junction unmatched. The V gene's germline CDR1 is GTSNPN and CDR2 SVGIG (reference sequence). These data belong to a study of PD-L1 blockade in urothelial cancer. The wider study: Atezolizumab (1,200 mg intravenously every 3 weeks) began in about 2014 for patients. Typically, measured as a median, blood samples had 140,000 or so T cells.

The sequencing here drew on PBMCs, taken around atezolizumab (anti-PD-L1) treatment. The sequence was obtained from a man aged 55 to 70 with urothelial cancer. This sequence joins TRBV30 and TRBJ2-3; 8 bases map to TRBD2. The CDR3 sequence is CAWGSGASTDTQYF. Here the CDR3 DNA reads TGTGCCTGGGGTAGCGGGGCTAGCACAGATACGCAGTATTTT.